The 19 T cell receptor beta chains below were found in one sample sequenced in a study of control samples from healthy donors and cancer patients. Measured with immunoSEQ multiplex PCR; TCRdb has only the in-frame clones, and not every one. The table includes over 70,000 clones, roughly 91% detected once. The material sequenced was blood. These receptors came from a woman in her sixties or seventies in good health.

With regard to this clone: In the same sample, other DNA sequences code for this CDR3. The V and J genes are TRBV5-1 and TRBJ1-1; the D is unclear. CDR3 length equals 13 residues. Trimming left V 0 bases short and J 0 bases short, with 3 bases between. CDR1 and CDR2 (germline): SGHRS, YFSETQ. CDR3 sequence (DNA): TGCGCCAGCAGCTTGGAAGTGAACACTGAAGCTTTCTTT. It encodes CASSLEVNTEAFF.

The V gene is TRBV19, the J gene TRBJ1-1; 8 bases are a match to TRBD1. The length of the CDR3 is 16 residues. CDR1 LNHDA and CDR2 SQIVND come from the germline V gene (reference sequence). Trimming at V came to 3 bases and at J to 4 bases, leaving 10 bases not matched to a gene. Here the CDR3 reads CASSIKQGGLFTEAFF. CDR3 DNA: TGTGCCAGTAGTATTAAACAGGGGGGTTTGTTCACTGAAGCTTTCTTT.

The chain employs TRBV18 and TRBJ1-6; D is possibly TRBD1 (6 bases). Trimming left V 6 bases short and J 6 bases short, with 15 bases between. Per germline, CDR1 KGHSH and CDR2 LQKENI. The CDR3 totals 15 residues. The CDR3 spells CASSLAGGVNSPLHF. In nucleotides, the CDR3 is TGTGCCAGCTCGCTCGCCGGGGGCGTTAATTCACCCCTCCACTTT.

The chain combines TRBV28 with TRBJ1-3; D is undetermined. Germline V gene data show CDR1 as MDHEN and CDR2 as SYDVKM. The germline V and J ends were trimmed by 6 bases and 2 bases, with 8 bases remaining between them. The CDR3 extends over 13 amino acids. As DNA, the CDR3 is TGTGCCAGCAGGCGCCTTGCTGGAAACACCATATATTTT. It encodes CASRRLAGNTIYF.

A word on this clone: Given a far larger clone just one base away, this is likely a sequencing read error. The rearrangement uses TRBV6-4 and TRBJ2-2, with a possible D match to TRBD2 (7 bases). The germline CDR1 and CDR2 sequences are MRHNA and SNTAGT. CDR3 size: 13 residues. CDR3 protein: CASSDGGAGELVF. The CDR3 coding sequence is TGTGCCAGCAGTGACGGGGGGGCCGGGGAGCTGGTTTTT.

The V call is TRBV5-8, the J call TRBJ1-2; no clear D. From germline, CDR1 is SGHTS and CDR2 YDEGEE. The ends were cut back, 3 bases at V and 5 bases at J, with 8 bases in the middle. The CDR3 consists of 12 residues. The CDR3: CASSWTGYGYTF. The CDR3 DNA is TGTGCCAGCAGCTGGACGGGTTATGGCTACACCTTC.

The CDR3 sequence is CASKRDRFTGELFF. The CDR3 region has the DNA TGTGCCAGCAAGAGGGACAGATTCACCGGGGAGCTGTTTTTT. The rearrangement uses TRBV7-2 and TRBJ2-2, with 7 bases aligning to TRBD1. The CDR3 has 14 residues. The V segment lost 7 bases and the J segment 4 bases; nucleotides outside the gene matches: 6. CDR1 SGHTA and CDR2 FQGNSA come from the germline V gene.

CDR3 nucleotides: TGCACCAGCAGACACAAAAGGAGAGGGGGCGAGTTGCTGAACACTGAAGCTTTCTTT. Its protein is CTSRHKRRGGELLNTEAFF. The rearrangement links TRBV1 to TRBJ1-1; TRBD1 is the table's D call, not checked against the DNA. TRBV1 is marked as a pseudogene. The CDR3 covers 19 residues.

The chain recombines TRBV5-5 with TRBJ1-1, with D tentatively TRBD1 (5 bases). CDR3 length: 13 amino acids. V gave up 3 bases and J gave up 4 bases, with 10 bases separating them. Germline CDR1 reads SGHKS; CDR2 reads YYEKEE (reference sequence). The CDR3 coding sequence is TGTGCCAGCAGCTGGGGACGCGGCACTGAAGCTTTCTTT. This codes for CASSWGRGTEAFF.

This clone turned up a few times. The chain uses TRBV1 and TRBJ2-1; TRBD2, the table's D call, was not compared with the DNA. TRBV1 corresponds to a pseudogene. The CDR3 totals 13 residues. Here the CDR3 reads CTSRGLAGGEQFF. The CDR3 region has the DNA TGCACCAGCAGAGGACTAGCGGGGGGTGAGCAGTTCTTC.

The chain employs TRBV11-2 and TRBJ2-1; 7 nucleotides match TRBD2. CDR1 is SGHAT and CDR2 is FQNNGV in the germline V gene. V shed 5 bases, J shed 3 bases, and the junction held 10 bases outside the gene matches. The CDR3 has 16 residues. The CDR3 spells CASSKAGAGSYNEQFF. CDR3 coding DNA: TGTGCCAGCAGCAAGGCAGGAGCGGGGAGCTACAATGAGCAGTTCTTC.

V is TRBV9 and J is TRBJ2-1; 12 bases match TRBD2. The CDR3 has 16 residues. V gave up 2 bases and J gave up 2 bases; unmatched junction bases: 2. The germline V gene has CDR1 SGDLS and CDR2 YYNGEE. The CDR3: CASSVGLAGPYNEQFF. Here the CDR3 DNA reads TGTGCCAGCAGCGTTGGACTAGCGGGGCCCTACAATGAGCAGTTCTTC.

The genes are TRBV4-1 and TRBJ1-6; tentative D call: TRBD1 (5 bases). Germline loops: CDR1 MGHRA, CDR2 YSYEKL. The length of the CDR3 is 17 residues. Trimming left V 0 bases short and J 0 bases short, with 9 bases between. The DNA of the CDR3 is TGCGCCAGCAGCCAAGATCTGAGGGGCTCCTATAATTCACCCCTCCACTTT. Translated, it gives CASSQDLRGSYNSPLHF.

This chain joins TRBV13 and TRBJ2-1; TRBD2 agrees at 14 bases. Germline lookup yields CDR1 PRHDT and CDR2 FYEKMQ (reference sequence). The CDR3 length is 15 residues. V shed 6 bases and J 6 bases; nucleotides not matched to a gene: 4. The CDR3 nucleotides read TGTGCCAGCAGTCCCGGGACTAGCGGGGGCAATGAGCAGTTCTTC. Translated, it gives CASSPGTSGGNEQFF.

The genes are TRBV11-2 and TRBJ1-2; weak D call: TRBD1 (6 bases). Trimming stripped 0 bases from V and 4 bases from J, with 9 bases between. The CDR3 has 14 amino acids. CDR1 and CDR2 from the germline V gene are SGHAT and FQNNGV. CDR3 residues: CASSLDRDIYGYTF. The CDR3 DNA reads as TGTGCCAGCAGCTTAGATCGGGACATCTATGGCTACACCTTC.

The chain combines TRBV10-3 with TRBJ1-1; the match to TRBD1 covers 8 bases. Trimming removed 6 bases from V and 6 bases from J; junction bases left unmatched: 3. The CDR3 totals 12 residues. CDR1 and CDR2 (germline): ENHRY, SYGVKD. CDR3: CAISLDRAEAFF. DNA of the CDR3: TGTGCCATCAGCTTGGACAGGGCTGAAGCTTTCTTT.

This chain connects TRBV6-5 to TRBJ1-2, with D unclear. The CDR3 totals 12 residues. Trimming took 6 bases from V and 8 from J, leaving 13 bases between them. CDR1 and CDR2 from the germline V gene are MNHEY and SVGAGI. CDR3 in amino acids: CASSPDRRGYTF. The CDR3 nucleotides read TGTGCCAGCAGCCCCGATCGTAGAGGCTACACCTTC.

For the CDR3, the DNA is TGTGCCAGCAGCTATGACCAGGGGGCCCCAAACTATGGCTACACCTTC. This encodes CASSYDQGAPNYGYTF. The chain links TRBV7-2 to TRBJ1-2, with TRBD1 matching over 8 bases. Germline values: CDR1 SGHTA, CDR2 FQGNSA. This CDR3 has 16 residues. The J segment lost 2 bases and the V segment lost 4 bases, leaving 9 bases of the junction unmatched.

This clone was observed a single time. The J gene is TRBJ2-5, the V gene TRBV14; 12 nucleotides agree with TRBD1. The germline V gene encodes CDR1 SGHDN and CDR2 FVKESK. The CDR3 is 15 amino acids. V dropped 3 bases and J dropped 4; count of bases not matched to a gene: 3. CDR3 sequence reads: CASSQGTGGLETQYF. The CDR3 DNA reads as TGTGCCAGCAGCCAGGGGACAGGGGGCTTAGAGACCCAGTACTTC.